This is a list of T cell receptor beta chains from one sample in a study of siplizumab effects on memory and regulatory T cells. TCRdb's copy holds only in-frame clones and misses some; the assay was immunoSEQ multiplex PCR. The table includes about 100,000 clones, more than 85% detected once. The sample comprised CD4+ T cells sorted from blood. All receptors come from a human donor in good health. The CDR3 runs from the conserved cysteine through the conserved F or W. The D gene is left open where the match is weak. Size is stated for part of the rows, as once, few or many counts, or as a class when the clone is expanded.

v_gene	d_gene	j_gene	abundance	CDR3aa	CDR3nt
TRBV7-2	TRBD1	TRBJ2-7	-	CASSKRDRGFDEQYF	TGTGCCAGCAGCAAGCGGGACAGGGGGTTTGACGAGCAGTACTTC
TRBV6-1	TRBD1	TRBJ1-5	-	CASSGDRGTYSNQPQHF	TGTGCCAGCAGTGGGGACAGGGGTACCTATAGCAATCAGCCCCAGCATTTT
TRBV5-6	-	TRBJ2-7	few	CASSYNTGTGSYEQYF	TGTGCCAGTTCCTACAATACAGGGACGGGATCCTACGAGCAGTACTTC
TRBV19	-	TRBJ1-1	-	CASSPTGANTEAFF	TGTGCCAGTAGCCCGACAGGCGCGAACACTGAAGCTTTCTTT
TRBV6-5	TRBD1	TRBJ2-7	-	CASSAGGREQYF	TGTGCCAGCAGCGCAGGGGGTCGGGAGCAGTACTTC
TRBV28	-	TRBJ2-5	-	CASSLFGPQETQYF	TGTGCCAGCAGTTTATTTGGACCCCAAGAGACCCAGTACTTC
TRBV11-3	-	TRBJ2-2	-	CASSSSRGRGELFF	TGTGCCAGCAGCTCCTCTAGGGGTCGGGGGGAGCTGTTTTTT
TRBV28	-	TRBJ1-1	few	CASSLGQSLTEAFF	TGTGCCAGCAGTTTAGGACAGAGTCTCACTGAAGCTTTCTTT
TRBV7-4	TRBD1	TRBJ2-7	once	CASSSPGQGSYEQYF	TGTGCCAGCAGCTCACCGGGACAGGGCTCCTACGAGCAGTACTTC
TRBV6-6	-	TRBJ1-2	-	CASSARQNYGYTF	TGTGCCAGCAGCGCCAGACAGAACTATGGCTACACCTTC
TRBV10-3	TRBD1	TRBJ2-7	once	CAISKDRGLDEQYF	TGTGCCATCAGTAAGGACAGGGGGCTGGACGAGCAGTACTTC
TRBV7-2	-	TRBJ2-3	-	CASSLLSTDTQYF	TGTGCCAGCAGCTTACTTAGCACAGATACGCAGTATTTT
TRBV6-5	-	TRBJ2-1	-	CASRAGTNLDNEQFF	TGTGCCAGCAGGGCCGGGACAAATCTCGACAATGAGCAGTTCTTC
TRBV18	-	TRBJ1-4	-	CASSPPSLTGNEKLFF	TGTGCCAGCTCACCACCGTCGCTTACAGGGAATGAAAAACTGTTTTTT